This is a list of T cell receptor beta chains from one sample in a study of cytotoxic CD8 clonotypes in ibrutinib-treated CLL. The protocol was immunoSEQ multiplex PCR, while the TCRdb copy is restricted to in-frame clones and leaves out a portion. Among roughly 180,000 clones, under 90% were seen once, and the ten largest hold about 4.9%. The material sequenced was PBMCs, taken after 24 months of ibrutinib treatment. The receptors were sampled from a human donor with chronic lymphocytic leukemia. Both conserved end residues are part of each CDR3. Each record gives: J gene, D gene, V gene, clone size, CDR3 DNA, CDR3 protein. The D gene is left open where the match is weak. Size is omitted from some rows. Given values are once, few, many or a class for expanded clones.

TRBJ2-2	NA	TRBV25-1	NA	TGTGCCAGCAGGGCGACAGGTGGAGACACCGGGGAGCTGTTTTTT	CASRATGGDTGELFF
TRBJ1-4	NA	TRBV7-9	NA	TGTGCCAGCAGCCCCCGGACGTGGTCGGATGAAAAACTGTTTTTT	CASSPRTWSDEKLFF
TRBJ1-2	TRBD1	TRBV2	NA	TGTGCCAGCAGTGAAGCACGGACAGGGTCTGGCTACACCTTC	CASSEARTGSGYTF
TRBJ2-7	TRBD1	TRBV7-9	NA	TGTGCCAGCAGCTTAATTAAGGCAGGGGGCGCGTACGAGCAGTACTTC	CASSLIKAGGAYEQYF
TRBJ2-5	TRBD2	TRBV7-2	NA	TGTGCCAGCTCCAAAGCGGGAGCCGAGACCCAGTACTTC	CASSKAGAETQYF
TRBJ2-1	TRBD2	TRBV7-9	NA	TGTGCCAGCAGCTTAGGAGGTGGCGGGAGGACCTACAATGAGCAGTTCTTC	CASSLGGGGRTYNEQFF
TRBJ1-5	NA	TRBV29-1	NA	TGCAGCGTTCAAATTACGAATGCGGATCAGCCCCAGCATTTT	CSVQITNADQPQHF
TRBJ1-6	NA	TRBV27	NA	TGTGCCAGCAGTTACCAGGGGTTCAATTCACCCCTCCACTTT	CASSYQGFNSPLHF
TRBJ2-1	TRBD2	TRBV15	NA	TGTGCCTCGAGACCGGGGCTAGCGGGAGGGCCGTGGAATGAGCAGTTCTTC	CASRPGLAGGPWNEQFF
TRBJ2-1	NA	TRBV7-2	NA	TGTGCCAGCAGCTTTAGGCCCTCACACAATGAGCAGTTCTTC	CASSFRPSHNEQFF
TRBJ2-2	TRBD2	TRBV4-3	once	TGCGCCAGCAGCCAAGTCGTTGGCGGGAGTGGCACCGGGGAGCTGTTTTTT	CASSQVVGGSGTGELFF
TRBJ2-5	TRBD1	TRBV6-5	NA	TGTGCCAGCGGGGACAGAGTCCAAGAGACCCAGTACTTC	CASGDRVQETQYF
TRBJ2-2	TRBD1	TRBV5-1	NA	TGCGCCAGCGCCGAGGGGGCCCTGAGCACCGGGGAGCTGTTTTTT	CASAEGALSTGELFF
TRBJ1-3	NA	TRBV7-8	NA	TGTGCCAGCAGCCCGGGGATGGGGGGTGGAAACACCATATATTTT	CASSPGMGGGNTIYF
TRBJ1-2	NA	TRBV6-1	NA	TGTGCCAGCTCGGACAGTATTTTTGGCTACACCTTC	CASSDSIFGYTF
TRBJ2-4	NA	TRBV7-8	NA	TGTGCCAGCAGCTCCACTAGCATTACCAAAAACATTCAGTACTTC	CASSSTSITKNIQYF
TRBJ2-4	NA	TRBV18	NA	TGTGCCAGCTCACCACCGGCAAGATTAGCCAAAAACATTCAGTACTTC	CASSPPARLAKNIQYF
TRBJ2-3	TRBD2	TRBV7-3	NA	TGTGCCAGCAGCCTTGACTTCGGGGGGGAGCAGTATTTT	CASSLDFGGEQYF
TRBJ2-7	NA	TRBV6-6	NA	TGTGCCAGCAGTTACGGGAGCTCCGAGCAGTACTTC	CASSYGSSEQYF
TRBJ1-4	NA	TRBV7-9	NA	TGTGCCAGCAGCTTAGATGGGAGGGATTGGTCTAATGAAAAACTGTTTTTT	CASSLDGRDWSNEKLFF
TRBJ2-7	NA	TRBV27	NA	TGTGCCAGCACCGTGGGACTCCGCGCCTACGAGCAGTACTTC	CASTVGLRAYEQYF
TRBJ1-4	NA	TRBV4-1	once	TGCGCCAGCAGCCAAGTCGCCCGGCCGACAGGAACTGCTAATGAAAAACTGTTTTTT	CASSQVARPTGTANEKLFF
TRBJ1-2	TRBD1	TRBV7-9	medium-sized	TGTGCCAGCAGTCCCCAGGGGGGAGTTCATGGCTACACCTTC	CASSPQGGVHGYTF
TRBJ2-1	NA	TRBV6-4	NA	TGTGCCAGCAGTGGTGGCGGGACGGTCGATGAGCAGTTCTTC	CASSGGGTVDEQFF
TRBJ1-1	NA	TRBV7-8	NA	TGTGCCAGCAGCGCCCGGGAAGGGGTGAACACTGAAGCTTTCTTT	CASSAREGVNTEAFF
TRBJ1-6	TRBD1	TRBV13	medium-sized	TGTGCCAGCAGCCTAGAAGGTGACAGGGCTAATTCACCCCTCCACTTT	CASSLEGDRANSPLHF
TRBJ2-5	TRBD1	TRBV19	NA	TGTGCCAGTAACCCGACAGGGGCTCAAGAGACCCAGTACTTC	CASNPTGAQETQYF
TRBJ1-2	NA	TRBV28	NA	TGTGCCAGCAGTTTAGCCCCCAGAGGTAATTGGGGCTACACCTTC	CASSLAPRGNWGYTF
TRBJ2-3	TRBD2	TRBV10-3	NA	TGTGCCACCAGCGGGGGTGCCAGGGGCACGTATTCCCCAGATACGCAGTATTTT	CATSGGARGTYSPDTQYF
TRBJ1-1	NA	TRBV19	NA	TGTGCCAGTAGTATCCCCGGTCAAGCGGTTAACACTGAAGCTTTCTTT	CASSIPGQAVNTEAFF
TRBJ1-6	NA	TRBV7-9	few	TGTGCCAGCAGCTCTTTTGTCGGATCACCCCTCCACTTT	CASSSFVGSPLHF
TRBJ1-5	NA	TRBV19	NA	TGTGCCAGTAGAGCGGTGGGGGGGGAGAATAGCAATCAGCCCCAGCATTTT	CASRAVGGENSNQPQHF
TRBJ2-7	NA	TRBV20-1	NA	TGCAGTGCTAGTTCCCACGAGCAGTACTTC	CSASSHEQYF
TRBJ2-3	NA	TRBV7-3	NA	TGTGCCAGCAGCTTAGCGGCCCTTAGCACAGATACGCAGTATTTT	CASSLAALSTDTQYF
TRBJ1-5	NA	TRBV5-1	NA	TGCGCCAGCAGCTTGGGGGAGAGCAATCAGCCCCAGCATTTT	CASSLGESNQPQHF
TRBJ1-1	NA	TRBV9	NA	TGTGCCAGCAGCATGCTCACGGATGTTGGTGAAGCTTTCTTT	CASSMLTDVGEAFF
TRBJ2-7	NA	TRBV18	NA	TGTGCCAGCTCACCACAGGGCAGCGAAAACGAGCAGTACTTC	CASSPQGSENEQYF